This T cell receptor (beta chain) derives from a study of blood T cell repertoires in COVID-19. Study at large: Material from acute and convalescent COVID-19 was sourced from the United States, Italy and Spain.

Regarding this clone: Distinct nucleotide sequences in the sample also encode this CDR3.

In the original analysis: Reference gene primer amplification yielded estimated nucleated cell counts. Assay used: immunoSEQ multiplex PCR; TCRdb lists only in-frame clones, some missing. V and J calls and clone size come straight from that table; D and trimming were deduced from the DNA. The profile covers about 170,000 clones, with around 82% appearing a single time and approximately 6.8% taken by the ten largest. Patients in Seattle were enrolled during active infection, then followed longitudinally. The sequenced sample consisted of peripheral blood. The receptor's source is a woman aged 40-49 years with COVID-19, enrolled during active disease.

Here the CDR3 DNA reads TGTGCCAGTAGTACCGGCCAGGGGAACTATGGCTACACCTTC. It is translated as CASSTGQGNYGYTF. This chain links TRBV19 with TRBJ1-2; maybe TRBD1 (6 bases). This CDR3 contains 14 residues. The ends were cut back, 4 bases at V and 2 bases at J, with 11 bases in the middle. From germline, CDR1 is LNHDA and CDR2 SQIVND (reference sequence).